A selection of T cell receptor beta chains follows, all from one sample in a study of shared clonotypes between healthy human individuals. Measured with immunoSEQ multiplex PCR; TCRdb has only the in-frame clones, and not every one. The repertoire holds about 1.1 million clones, with approximately 77% as singletons. Sequencing input: memory CD4+ T cells from PBMCs. These receptors came from a man between 18 and 35 years old in good health. Some clones in this sample may be carry-over from other donors' samples. CDR3s include the opening cysteine and the closing phenylalanine or tryptophan. D genes are given only for firm matches. The size entry is marked missing in some rows and otherwise reads once, few, many or a size class.

TRBJ2-7 TRBD1 TRBV5-5 once CASSPGDRGSYEQYF
TRBJ2-7 TRBD1 TRBV7-2 . CASSLGQGDYEQYF
TRBJ1-4 . TRBV14 . CASSQDRPREREKLFF
TRBJ2-2 . TRBV6-6 . CASSSGTANTGELFF
TRBJ1-1 TRBD1 TRBV9 few CASSARQGFDRSAFF
TRBJ2-5 TRBD1 TRBV19 . CASSIVRDRGRETQYF
TRBJ2-2 . TRBV9 . CASSSGGSNTGELFF
TRBJ1-4 . TRBV5-1 . CASSLVMNEKLFF
TRBJ1-2 . TRBV2 few CASSGAGTYGYTF
TRBJ2-1 TRBD2 TRBV4-1 . CASSQDRSGRGRNEQFF
TRBJ2-3 TRBD1 TRBV29-1 few CSVDRGGTDTQYF
TRBJ1-5 . TRBV19 few CASSVQGGQPQHF
TRBJ2-5 TRBD2 TRBV4-1 . CASSQALAGVGYQETQYF
TRBJ2-2 TRBD2 TRBV27 once CASSFLAGGYSSGELFF
TRBJ2-5 . TRBV27 . CASSSDYEETQYF
TRBJ1-4 . TRBV5-4 . CASSYGGGMGEKLFF
TRBJ2-5 . TRBV27 . CASSLATRGETQYF
TRBJ2-5 TRBD1 TRBV6-1 . CASSENRGKTTQYF
TRBJ2-6 . TRBV5-1 . CASSLNAGANVLTF
TRBJ2-1 TRBD1 TRBV19 . CASSSQNRGRWNEQFF
TRBJ2-6 TRBD1 TRBV5-1 . CASSWDSSGANVLTF
TRBJ2-7 . TRBV19 . CASSMRGPSVTLSYEQYF
TRBJ2-3 TRBD1 TRBV7-2 . CASSGGPRGLSTDTQYF
TRBJ2-1 TRBD2 TRBV7-3 . CASRSSGRGSESEQFF
TRBJ1-5 . TRBV28 . CASSSGRDGSHQPQHF
TRBJ1-1 . TRBV27 . CASSFGRGSNTEAFF
. . TRBV27 few CASSPPGAGRREQYF
TRBJ1-2 . TRBV14 . CASSAGRVYGYTF
TRBJ1-4 . TRBV5-1 . CASSLEGQSYNEKLFF